The clone carrying this T cell receptor beta chain was seen once. This sample was included in a study of shared clonotypes between healthy human individuals. None of the donors, who were healthy HIV-negative adults, had recently had acute infections or vaccinations. Generated by immunoSEQ multiplex PCR, the TCRdb table keeps only in-frame clones and is missing some. The sample records roughly 720,000 clones, 80% to 95% being singletons. Trimming left V 3 bases short and J 2 bases short, with 16 bases between. The CDR3 is 16 residues long. CDR1 and CDR2 from the germline V gene are MNHEY and SVGAGI. The sequencing input was memory CD8+ T cells from PBMCs. Subset reported: CD45RO+ cells pooled with CCR7-negative TemRA cells. This sequence originates from a man aged 18 to 35 in good health. Some clones in this sample may be carry-over from other donors' samples. The chain is built from TRBV6-5 and TRBJ2-5; perhaps TRBD2 as D (5 bases). This chain's CDR3 is CASSYLTKPGQETQYF. In DNA, the CDR3 is TGTGCCAGCAGTTATCTGACGAAACCGGGACAAGAGACCCAGTACTTC.